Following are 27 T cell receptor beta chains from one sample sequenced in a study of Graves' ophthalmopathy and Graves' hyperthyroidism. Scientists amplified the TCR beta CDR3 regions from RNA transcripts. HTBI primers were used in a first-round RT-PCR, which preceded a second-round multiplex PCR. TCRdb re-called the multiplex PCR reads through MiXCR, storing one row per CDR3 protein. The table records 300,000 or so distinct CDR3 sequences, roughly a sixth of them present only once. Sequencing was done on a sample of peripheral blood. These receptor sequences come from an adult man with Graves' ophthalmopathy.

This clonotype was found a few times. CDR3 amino acids: CASSLAVGGLADPTQYF. CDR3 in DNA: TGTGCCAGCAGCTTAGCGGTAGGGGGACTAGCGGATCCGACCCAGTACTTC. This chain uses TRBV7-2 with TRBJ2-5, with TRBD2 identical over 11 bases. V gave up 0 bases and J gave up 7 bases; unmatched junction bases: 10. Germline assignment: CDR1 SGHTA and CDR2 FQGNSA. The CDR3 has 17 residues.

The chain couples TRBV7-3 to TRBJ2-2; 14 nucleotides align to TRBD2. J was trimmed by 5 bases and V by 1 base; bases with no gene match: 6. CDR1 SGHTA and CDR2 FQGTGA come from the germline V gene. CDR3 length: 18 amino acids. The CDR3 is CASSLIPGLAGGTGELFF. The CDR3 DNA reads TGTGCCAGCAGCTTAATACCCGGACTAGCGGGAGGTACCGGGGAGCTGTTTTTT.

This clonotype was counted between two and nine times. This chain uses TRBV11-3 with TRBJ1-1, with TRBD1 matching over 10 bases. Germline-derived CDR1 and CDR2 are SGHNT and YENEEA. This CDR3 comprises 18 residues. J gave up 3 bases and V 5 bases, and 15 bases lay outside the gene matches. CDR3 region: CASSLIRGGQGGDTEAFF. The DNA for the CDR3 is TGTGCCAGCAGCCTGATACGTGGCGGACAGGGGGGGGACACTGAAGCTTTCTTT.

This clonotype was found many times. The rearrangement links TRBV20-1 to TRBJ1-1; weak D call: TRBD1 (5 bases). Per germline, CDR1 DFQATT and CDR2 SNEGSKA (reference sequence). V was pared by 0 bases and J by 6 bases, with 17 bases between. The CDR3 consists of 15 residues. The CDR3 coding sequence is TGCAGTGCTAGAGATCGGCGCAGGGTGAGCCCTGAAGCTTTCTTT. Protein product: CSARDRRRVSPEAFF.

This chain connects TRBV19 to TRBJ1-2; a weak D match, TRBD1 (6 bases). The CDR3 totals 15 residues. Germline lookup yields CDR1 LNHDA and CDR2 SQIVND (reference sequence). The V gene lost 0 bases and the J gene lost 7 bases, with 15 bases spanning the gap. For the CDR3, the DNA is TGTGCCAGTAGTATAGATTCGACAGGACCCTCTGGCTACACCTTC. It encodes CASSIDSTGPSGYTF.

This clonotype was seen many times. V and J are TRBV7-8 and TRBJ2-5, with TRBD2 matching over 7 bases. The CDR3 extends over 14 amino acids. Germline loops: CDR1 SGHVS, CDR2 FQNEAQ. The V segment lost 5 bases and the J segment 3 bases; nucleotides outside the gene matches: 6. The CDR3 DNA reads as TGTGCCAGCAGCCATCTAGCGGAGGAAGAGACCCAGTACTTC. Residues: CASSHLAEEETQYF.

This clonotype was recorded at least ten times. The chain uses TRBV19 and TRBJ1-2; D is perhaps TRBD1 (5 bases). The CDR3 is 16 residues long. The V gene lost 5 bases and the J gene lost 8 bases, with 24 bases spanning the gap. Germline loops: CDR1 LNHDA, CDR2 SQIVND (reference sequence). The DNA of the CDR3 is TGTGCCAGTAGTGGCGGGACGGGATTGTTTGGAGTAGGCTACACCTTC. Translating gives CASSGGTGLFGVGYTF. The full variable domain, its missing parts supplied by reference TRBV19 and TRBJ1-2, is DGGITQSPKYLFRKEGQNVTLSCEQNLNHDAMYWYRQDPGQGLRLIYYSQIVNDFQKGDIAEGYSVSREKKESFPLTVTSAQKNPTAFYLCASSGGTGLFGVGYTFGSGTRLTVV.

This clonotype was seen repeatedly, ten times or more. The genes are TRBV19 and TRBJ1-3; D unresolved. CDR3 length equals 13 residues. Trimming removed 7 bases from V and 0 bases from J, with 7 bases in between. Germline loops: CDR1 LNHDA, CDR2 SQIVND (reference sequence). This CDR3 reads CASKRPSGNTIYF. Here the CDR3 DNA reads TGTGCCAGTAAGAGGCCCTCTGGAAACACCATATATTTT.

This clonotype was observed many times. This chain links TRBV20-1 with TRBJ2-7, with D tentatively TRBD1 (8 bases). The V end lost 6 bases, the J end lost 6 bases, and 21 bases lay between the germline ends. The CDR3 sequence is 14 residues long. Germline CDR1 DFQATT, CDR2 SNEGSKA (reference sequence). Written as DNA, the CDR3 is TGCAGTGCCACTAGGACAGGGCGGACTAGCGAGCAGTACTTC. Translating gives CSATRTGRTSEQYF.

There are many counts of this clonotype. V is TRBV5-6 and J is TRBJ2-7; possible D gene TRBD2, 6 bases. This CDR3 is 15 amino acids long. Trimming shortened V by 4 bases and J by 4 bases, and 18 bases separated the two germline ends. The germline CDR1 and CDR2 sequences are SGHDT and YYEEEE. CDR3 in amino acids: CASSNEGTSPYEQYF. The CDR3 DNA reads TGTGCCAGCAGCAATGAAGGGACTTCTCCTTACGAGCAGTACTTC.

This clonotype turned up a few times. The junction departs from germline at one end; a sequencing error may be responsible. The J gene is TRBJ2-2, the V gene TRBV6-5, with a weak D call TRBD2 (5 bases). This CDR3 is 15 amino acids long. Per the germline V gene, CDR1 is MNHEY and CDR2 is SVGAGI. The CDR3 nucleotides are TGTGCCAGCAGTTACCGACCGGGTAACACCGGGGAGCTGTCTTTT. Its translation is CASSYRPGNTGELSF.

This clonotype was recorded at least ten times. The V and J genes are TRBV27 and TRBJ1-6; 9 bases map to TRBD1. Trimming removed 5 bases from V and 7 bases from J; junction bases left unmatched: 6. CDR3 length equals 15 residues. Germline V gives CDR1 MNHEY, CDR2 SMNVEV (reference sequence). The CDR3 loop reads CASSGGDRVNSPLHF. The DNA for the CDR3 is TGTGCCAGCAGTGGGGGGGACAGGGTGAATTCACCCCTCCACTTT.

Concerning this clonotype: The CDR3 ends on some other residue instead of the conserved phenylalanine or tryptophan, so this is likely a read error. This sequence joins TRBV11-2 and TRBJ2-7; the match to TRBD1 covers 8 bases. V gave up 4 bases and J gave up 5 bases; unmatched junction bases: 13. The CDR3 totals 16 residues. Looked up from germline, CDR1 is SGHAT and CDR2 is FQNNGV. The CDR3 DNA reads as TGTGCCAGCAGCTCGAAGGGACAGGTCCCTCTCCACGAGCAGTACTCC. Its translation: CASSSKGQVPLHEQYS.

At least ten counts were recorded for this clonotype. Here the CDR3 DNA reads TGTGCCAGCAGCCGACCTCCTCCGAACACCGGGGAGCTGTTTTTT. It is translated as CASSRPPPNTGELFF. The chain uses TRBV7-2 and TRBJ2-2, with unresolved D. Trimming cost V 5 bases and J 0 bases, with 10 bases left between them. The CDR3 has 15 residues. Germline values: CDR1 SGHTA, CDR2 FQGNSA.

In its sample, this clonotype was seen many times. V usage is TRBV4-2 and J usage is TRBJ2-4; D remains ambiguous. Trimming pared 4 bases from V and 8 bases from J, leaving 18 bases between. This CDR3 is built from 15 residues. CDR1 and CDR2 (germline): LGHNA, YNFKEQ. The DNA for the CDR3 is TGTGCCAGCAGCCCGACCGACACCTTTGGGGACATTCAGTACTTC. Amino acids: CASSPTDTFGDIQYF.

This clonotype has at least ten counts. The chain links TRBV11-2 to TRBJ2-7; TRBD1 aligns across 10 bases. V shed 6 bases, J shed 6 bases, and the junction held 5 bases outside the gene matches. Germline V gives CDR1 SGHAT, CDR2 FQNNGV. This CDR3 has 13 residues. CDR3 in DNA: TGTGCCAGCAGTCCCGACAGGGGGCCCGAGCAGTACTTC. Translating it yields CASSPDRGPEQYF.

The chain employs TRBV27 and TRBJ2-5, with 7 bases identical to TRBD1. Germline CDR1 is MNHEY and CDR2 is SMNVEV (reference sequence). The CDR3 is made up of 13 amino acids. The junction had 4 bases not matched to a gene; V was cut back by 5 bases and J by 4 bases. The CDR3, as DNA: TGTGCCAGCAGTCAACAGGGGATAGAGACCCAGTACTTC. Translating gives CASSQQGIETQYF.

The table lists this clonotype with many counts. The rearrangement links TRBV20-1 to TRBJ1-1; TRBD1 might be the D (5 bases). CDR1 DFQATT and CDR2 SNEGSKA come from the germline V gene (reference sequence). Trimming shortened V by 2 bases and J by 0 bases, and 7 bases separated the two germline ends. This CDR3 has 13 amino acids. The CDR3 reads CSARKGMNTEAFF. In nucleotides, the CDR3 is TGCAGTGCTAGAAAGGGGATGAACACTGAAGCTTTCTTT.

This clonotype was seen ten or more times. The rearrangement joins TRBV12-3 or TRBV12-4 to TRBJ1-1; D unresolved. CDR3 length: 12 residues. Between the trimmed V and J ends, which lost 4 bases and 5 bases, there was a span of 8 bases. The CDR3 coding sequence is TGTGCCAGCAGTTCCCGATGGACTGAAGCTTTCTTT. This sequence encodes CASSSRWTEAFF.

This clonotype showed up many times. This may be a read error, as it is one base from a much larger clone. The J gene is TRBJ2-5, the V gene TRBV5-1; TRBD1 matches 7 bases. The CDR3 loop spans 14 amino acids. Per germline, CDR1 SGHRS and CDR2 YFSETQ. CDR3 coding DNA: TGCGTCAGCAGCGTGACAGGGTCAGGGGAGACCCAGTACTTC. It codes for CVSSVTGSGETQYF.

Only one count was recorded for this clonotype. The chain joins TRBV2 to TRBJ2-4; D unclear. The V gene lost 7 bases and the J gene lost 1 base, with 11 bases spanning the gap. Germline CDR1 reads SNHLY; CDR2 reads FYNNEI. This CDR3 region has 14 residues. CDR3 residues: CASTRSRAKNIQYF. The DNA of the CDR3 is TGTGCCAGCACCCGTAGCAGGGCCAAAAACATTCAGTACTTC.

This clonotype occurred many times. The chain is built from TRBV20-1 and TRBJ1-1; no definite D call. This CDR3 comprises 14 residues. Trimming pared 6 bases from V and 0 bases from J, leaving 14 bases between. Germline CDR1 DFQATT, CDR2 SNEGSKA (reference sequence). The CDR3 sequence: CSAPPGGMNTEAFF. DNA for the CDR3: TGCAGTGCACCCCCCGGCGGGATGAACACTGAAGCTTTCTTT.

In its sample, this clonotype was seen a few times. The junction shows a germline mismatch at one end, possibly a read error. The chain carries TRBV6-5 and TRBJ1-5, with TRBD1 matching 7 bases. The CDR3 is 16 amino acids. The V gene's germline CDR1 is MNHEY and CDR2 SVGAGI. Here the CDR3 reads CASSYSLIGGNQPQPF. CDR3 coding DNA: TGTGCCAGCAGTTACTCGCTGATAGGGGGCAATCAGCCCCAGCCTTTT.

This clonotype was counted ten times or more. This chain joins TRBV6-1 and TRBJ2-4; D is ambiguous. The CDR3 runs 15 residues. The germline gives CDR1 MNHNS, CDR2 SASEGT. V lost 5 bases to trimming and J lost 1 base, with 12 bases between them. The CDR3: CASSPPGTAKNIQYF. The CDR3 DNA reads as TGTGCCAGCAGTCCGCCGGGTACGGCCAAAAACATTCAGTACTTC.

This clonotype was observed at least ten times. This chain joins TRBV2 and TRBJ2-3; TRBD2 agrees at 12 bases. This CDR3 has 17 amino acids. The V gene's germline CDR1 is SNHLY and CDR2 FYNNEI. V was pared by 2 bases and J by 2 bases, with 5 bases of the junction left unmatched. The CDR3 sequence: CASSESASGRATDTQYF. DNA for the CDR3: TGTGCCAGCAGTGAATCGGCTAGCGGGAGGGCCACAGATACGCAGTATTTT.

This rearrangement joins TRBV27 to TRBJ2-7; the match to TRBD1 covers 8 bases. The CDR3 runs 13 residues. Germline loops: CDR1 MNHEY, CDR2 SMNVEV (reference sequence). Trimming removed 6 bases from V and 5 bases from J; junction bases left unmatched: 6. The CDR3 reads CASSFAGGHEQYF. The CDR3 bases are TGTGCCAGCAGCTTCGCAGGGGGCCACGAGCAGTACTTC.

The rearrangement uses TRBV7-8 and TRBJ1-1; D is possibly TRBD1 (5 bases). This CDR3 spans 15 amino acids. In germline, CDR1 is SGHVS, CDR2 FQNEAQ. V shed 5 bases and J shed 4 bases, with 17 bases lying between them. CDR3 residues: CASSTHGRVVTEAFF. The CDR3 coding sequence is TGTGCCAGCAGCACGCACGGCAGGGTCGTCACTGAAGCTTTCTTT. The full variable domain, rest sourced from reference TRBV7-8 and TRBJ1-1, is GAGVSQSPRYKVAKRGQDVALRCDPISGHVSLFWYQQALGQGPEFLTYFQNEAQLDKSGLPSDRFFAERPEGSVSTLKIQRTQQEDSAVYLCASSTHGRVVTEAFFGQGTRLTVV.